These T cell receptor beta chains were read from a single sample in a study of blood T cell repertoires in COVID-19. Repertoires were generated with immunoSEQ multiplex PCR, while TCRdb's copy carries only in-frame clones and drops some. The profile shows approximately 26,000 clones, approximately 81% of them singletons. The sequenced sample was peripheral blood. The receptors originated from a human donor in a cohort sampled during active COVID-19. The CDR3 runs from the conserved cysteine through the conserved F or W. A D gene is named only where the DNA matches it firmly. A row's size may be missing; if present it is once, few, many or a size class.

>TRBV11-2|.|.|TRBJ1-1
CASSLVGGPTEAFF
TGTGCCAGCAGCTTAGTGGGGGGTCCCACTGAAGCTTTCTTT
>TRBV4-2|.|.|TRBJ2-5
CASSQGGGASQETQYF
TGTGCCAGCAGCCAAGGTGGCGGGGCGAGCCAAGAGACCCAGTACTTC
>TRBV3-1/TRBV3-2|.|.|TRBJ2-1
CASSQDAQTHNEQFF
TGTGCCAGCAGCCAAGATGCTCAGACACACAATGAGCAGTTCTTC
>TRBV18|.|.|TRBJ1-2
CASSLENRRGYTF
TGTGCCAGCTCACTTGAGAACCGGAGAGGCTACACCTTC
>TRBV9|TRBD1|once|TRBJ2-7
CASSPYLTGTGTIHEQYF
TGTGCCAGCAGCCCTTATCTTACCGGGACAGGGACAATCCACGAGCAGTACTTC
>TRBV15|TRBD1|.|TRBJ2-7
CATSRDHDRGGEQYF
TGTGCCACCAGCAGAGATCATGACAGGGGTGGAGAGCAGTACTTC
>TRBV25-1|TRBD2|.|TRBJ2-3
CASSAGGGTQYF
TGTGCCAGCAGTGCGGGAGGAGGTACGCAGTATTTT
>TRBV19|.|.|TRBJ2-3
CANHATIHTDTQYF
TGTGCCAACCATGCGACAATCCACACAGATACGCAGTATTTT
>TRBV15|TRBD1|.|TRBJ1-6
CATSRAGGQISSYNSPLHF
TGTGCCACCAGCAGAGCAGGGGGTCAAATTTCCTCCTATAATTCACCCCTCCACTTT
>TRBV25-1|.|.|TRBJ1-1
CASSEFRGLSNTEAFF
TGTGCCAGCAGTGAATTCAGGGGCCTTTCGAACACTGAAGCTTTCTTT
>TRBV7-2|.|.|TRBJ1-2
CASSLVVGAYGYTF
TGTGCCAGCAGCTTAGTCGTCGGTGCCTATGGCTACACCTTC
>TRBV6-5|.|once|TRBJ1-5
CASRSTIGNQPQHF
TGTGCCAGCCGATCCACAATTGGCAATCAGCCCCAGCATTTT
>TRBV15|TRBD2|.|TRBJ2-5
CATSSSEAGGGFQETQYF
TGTGCCACCAGCAGCTCAGAAGCGGGGGGCGGATTCCAAGAGACCCAGTACTTC
>TRBV7-9|TRBD2|.|TRBJ2-1
CASSPSGSGRAWEQFF
TGTGCCAGCAGCCCCTCGGGTAGCGGGAGGGCCTGGGAGCAGTTCTTC
>TRBV24-1|.|.|TRBJ2-1
CATSDLADSYNEQFF
TGTGCCACCAGTGATTTAGCGGACTCCTACAATGAGCAGTTCTTC
>TRBV4-1|.|few|TRBJ1-3
CASSHGDIIYSGNTIYF
TGCGCCAGCAGCCACGGGGATATCATTTACTCTGGAAACACCATATATTTT
>TRBV24-1|TRBD2|.|TRBJ2-7
CATSDTGGNYEQYF
TGTGCCACCAGTGATACGGGGGGGAACTACGAGCAGTACTTC
>TRBV27|.|once|TRBJ2-7
CASSSKQGRTYEQYF
TGTGCCAGCAGTTCCAAACAGGGACGGACCTACGAGCAGTACTTC
>TRBV2|.|once|TRBJ2-4
CASTPSAGSAKNIQYF
TGTGCCAGCACCCCAAGTGCGGGATCGGCCAAAAACATTCAGTACTTC
>TRBV6-5|.|.|TRBJ2-2
CASSSDRTPPGELFF
TGTGCCAGCAGTTCGGACAGAACACCCCCTGGGGAGCTGTTTTTT
>TRBV3-1/TRBV3-2|TRBD2|.|TRBJ2-7
CASSQPPSGGVSEQYF
TGTGCCAGCAGCCAACCCCCTAGCGGGGGGGTCTCAGAGCAGTACTTC
>TRBV19|.|.|TRBJ2-1
CASSRVTSFRNEQFF
TGTGCCAGTAGTAGGGTCACTAGTTTTCGCAATGAGCAGTTCTTC
>TRBV27|.|few|TRBJ1-6
CASMWSGYNSPLHF
TGTGCCAGCATGTGGTCAGGGTATAATTCACCCCTCCACTTT
>TRBV19|TRBD1|.|TRBJ1-6
CASSRQGASSYNSPLHF
TGTGCCAGTTCTAGACAGGGGGCGAGCTCCTATAATTCACCCCTCCACTTT
>TRBV6-2/TRBV6-3|.|.|TRBJ1-6
CASSSRDKILSSYNSPLHF
TGTGCCAGCAGTTCACGGGACAAGATCTTAAGCTCCTATAATTCACCCCTCCACTTT
>TRBV2|TRBD1|.|TRBJ1-2
CASRREPGQSYGYTF
TGTGCCAGCCGGCGTGAACCGGGACAGTCTTATGGCTACACCTTC
>TRBV19|.|.|TRBJ2-7
CASSAGLSYEQYF
TGTGCCAGTAGTGCCGGACTTTCCTACGAGCAGTACTTC
>TRBV19|.|.|TRBJ1-2
CASSWQEGSRDGYTF
TGTGCCAGTAGTTGGCAAGAGGGCAGTCGGGATGGCTACACCTTC
>TRBV5-5|.|.|TRBJ1-1
CASKKGLNTEAFF
TGTGCCAGCAAGAAGGGGCTGAACACTGAAGCTTTCTTT
>TRBV5-1|.|.|TRBJ2-7
CASSREAGSSYEQYF
TGCGCCAGCAGCAGGGAGGCAGGGAGCTCCTACGAGCAGTACTTC
>TRBV5-1|TRBD1|.|TRBJ2-7
CASSLDQGAPGIYF
TGCGCCAGCAGCTTGGACCAGGGGGCGCCAGGTATATACTTC
>TRBV18|TRBD2|.|TRBJ2-7
CASSPNTGLAGYEQYF
TGTGCCAGCTCTCCAAATACGGGGCTAGCGGGGTACGAGCAGTACTTC
>TRBV6-5|TRBD1|.|TRBJ1-1
CASSYRTGEAFF
TGTGCCAGCAGTTACAGGACAGGTGAAGCTTTCTTT
>TRBV30|.|.|TRBJ1-1
CAWSTGIEAFF
TGTGCCTGGAGTACCGGGATTGAAGCTTTCTTT
>TRBV7-7|TRBD1|once|TRBJ2-7
CASSAGTGAYEQYF
TGTGCCAGCAGCGCCGGGACAGGGGCATACGAGCAGTACTTC
>TRBV7-3|.|.|TRBJ2-5
CASRRGSPETQYF
TGTGCCAGCAGGCGGGGTTCCCCAGAGACCCAGTACTTC
>TRBV11-3|.|.|TRBJ2-7
CASSPGGGREGEQYF
TGTGCCAGCAGCCCCGGGGGCGGGAGAGAAGGTGAGCAGTACTTC
>TRBV15|.|.|TRBJ1-1
CATSRAGGAPNTEAFF
TGTGCCACCAGCAGGGCCGGGGGAGCACCGAACACTGAAGCTTTCTTT
>TRBV24-1|.|.|TRBJ2-3
CATSDFEGESSTDTQYF
TGTGCCACCAGTGATTTTGAGGGGGAATCTAGCACAGATACGCAGTATTTT
>TRBV19|TRBD1|.|TRBJ1-1
CASNIPGQGVGEAFF
TGTGCCAGTAACATACCCGGACAGGGCGTGGGTGAAGCTTTCTTT
>TRBV5-1|TRBD2|.|TRBJ2-1
CASKFTSGTNEQFF
TGCGCCAGCAAGTTTACTAGCGGGACTAATGAGCAGTTCTTC
>TRBV5-1|.|.|TRBJ2-6
CASSPTSGPGANVLTF
TGCGCCAGCAGTCCCACTAGTGGACCTGGGGCCAACGTCCTGACTTTC
>TRBV24-1|TRBD2|few|TRBJ2-1
CATSDLSSGPYNEQFF
TGTGCCACCAGTGATTTGTCTAGCGGGCCTTACAATGAGCAGTTCTTC
>TRBV12-5|TRBD1|once|TRBJ2-3
CASQPPGQITDTQYF
TGTGCTAGCCAACCCCCGGGACAGATCACAGATACGCAGTATTTT
>TRBV30|TRBD2|.|TRBJ2-3
CAWSGRGAQYF
TGTGCCTGGAGCGGGAGGGGGGCGCAGTATTTT
>TRBV5-4|.|.|TRBJ2-3
CASSLGGGPTDTQYF
TGTGCCAGCAGCCTGGGGGGGGGCCCCACAGATACGCAGTATTTT
>TRBV6-6|TRBD2|few|TRBJ2-1
CASTLRSSGGDNEQFF
TGTGCCAGCACGCTTAGGTCTAGCGGGGGGGACAATGAGCAGTTCTTC
>TRBV4-3|.|.|TRBJ1-5
CASSPTGNSNQPQHF
TGCGCCAGCAGCCCAACAGGGAATAGCAATCAGCCCCAGCATTTT